The present T cell receptor (beta chain) was sequenced within a study of CD8 T cells in ankylosing spondylitis. The table lists this clonotype with many counts. Antigen specificity is unknown. Generation of TCR beta libraries employed quantitative 5'-RACE incorporating molecular barcodes. TCRdb recomputed calls from the 5' RACE reads with MiXCR, one row per CDR3 protein. This sample carries around 330,000 distinct CDR3 sequences, around a tenth of them seen once, and the ten largest clones take about 10%. Study-wide points: What appeared characteristic of ankylosing spondylitis blood was a TCR beta motif of fewer than ten highly homologous variants.

CDR3 size: 17 residues. The ends were cut back, 3 bases at V and 3 bases at J, with 21 bases in the middle. The germline gives CDR1 GTSNPN, CDR2 SVGIG (reference sequence). The clonotype comes from a female donor with ankylosing spondylitis or in good health (not recorded which). The source material was blood, either unsorted or a sorted T cell fraction (not recorded which). This rearrangement joins TRBV30 to TRBJ1-3; D is perhaps TRBD1 (6 bases). The CDR3 sequence: CAWRILPGEEYGNTIYF. The CDR3 bases are TGTGCCTGGAGGATTTTACCAGGGGAGGAATATGGAAACACCATATATTTT.